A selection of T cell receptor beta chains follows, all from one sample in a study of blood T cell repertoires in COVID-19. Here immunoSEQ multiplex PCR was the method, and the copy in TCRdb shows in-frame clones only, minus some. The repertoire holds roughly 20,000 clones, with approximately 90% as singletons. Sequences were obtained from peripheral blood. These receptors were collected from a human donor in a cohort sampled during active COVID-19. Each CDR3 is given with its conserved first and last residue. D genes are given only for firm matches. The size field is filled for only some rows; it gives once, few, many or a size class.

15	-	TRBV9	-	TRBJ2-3	CASSPRRLGGDTQYF	TGTGCCAGCAGCCCCCGGAGATTGGGAGGAGATACGCAGTATTTT
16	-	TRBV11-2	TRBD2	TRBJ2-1	CASSLDNQREDNEQFF	TGTGCCAGCAGCTTAGATAATCAGCGGGAGGATAATGAGCAGTTCTTC
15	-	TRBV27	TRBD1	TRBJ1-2	CASRSRTGGDYGYTF	TGTGCCAGCAGAAGCCGGACAGGGGGGGACTATGGCTACACCTTC
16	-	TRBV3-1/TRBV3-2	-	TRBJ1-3	CASSQEGASSGNTIYF	TGTGCCAGCAGCCAAGAGGGGGCGAGCTCTGGAAACACCATATATTTT
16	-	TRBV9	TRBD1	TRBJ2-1	CASSVADRAPSNEQFF	TGTGCCAGCAGCGTAGCTGACAGGGCACCTAGTAATGAGCAGTTCTTC
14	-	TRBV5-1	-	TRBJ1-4	CASSLGENLEKLFF	TGCGCCAGCAGCTTGGGGGAGAACCTTGAAAAACTGTTTTTT
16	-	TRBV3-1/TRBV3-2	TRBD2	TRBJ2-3	CASSQVASGRTNTQYF	TGTGCCAGCAGCCAAGTAGCTAGCGGGAGAACGAATACGCAGTATTTT
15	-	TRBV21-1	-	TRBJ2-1	CASSKAKLMYNEQFF	TGTGCCAGCAGCAAAGCGAAACTGATGTACAATGAGCAGTTCTTC
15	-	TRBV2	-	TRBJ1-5	CASSTTGLGSQPQHF	TGTGCCAGCAGTACTACAGGGTTGGGCAGTCAGCCCCAGCATTTT
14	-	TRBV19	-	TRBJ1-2	CASSTDLTADGYTF	TGTGCCAGTAGTACGGACCTAACAGCGGATGGCTACACCTTC
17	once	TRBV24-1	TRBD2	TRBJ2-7	CATSDLWLAGGWYEQYF	TGTGCCACCAGTGATTTATGGCTAGCGGGAGGTTGGTACGAGCAGTACTTC
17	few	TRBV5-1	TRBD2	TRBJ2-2	CASTLSGVAGNTGELFF	TGCGCCAGCACCTTATCTGGGGTAGCGGGAAACACCGGGGAGCTGTTTTTT
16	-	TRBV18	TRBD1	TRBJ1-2	CASSQSRDRAIYGYTF	TGTGCCAGCTCACAATCCCGCGACAGGGCCATCTATGGCTACACCTTC
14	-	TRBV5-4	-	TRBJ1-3	CASSLQGSGNTIYF	TGTGCCAGCAGCTTGCAGGGATCAGGAAACACCATATATTTT
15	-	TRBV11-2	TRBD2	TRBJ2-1	CASSPTGTSGGEQFF	TGTGCCAGCAGCCCCACCGGGACTAGCGGGGGTGAGCAGTTCTTC
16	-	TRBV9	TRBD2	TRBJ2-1	CASSHGASGMLREQFF	TGTGCCAGCAGCCACGGGGCTAGCGGGATGTTACGTGAGCAGTTCTTC
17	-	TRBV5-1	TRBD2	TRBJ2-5	CASSLGGLAGGQETQYF	TGCGCCAGCAGCTTGGGGGGACTAGCGGGAGGTCAAGAGACCCAGTACTTC
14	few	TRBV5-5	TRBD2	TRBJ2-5	CASSLLRGGETQYF	TGTGCCAGCAGCCTACTCCGCGGGGGAGAGACCCAGTACTTC
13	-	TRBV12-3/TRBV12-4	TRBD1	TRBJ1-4	CASGRGLGEKLFF	TGTGCCAGCGGAAGGGGGCTAGGAGAAAAACTGTTTTTT
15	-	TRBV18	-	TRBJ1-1	CASSPQAGANTEAFF	TGTGCCAGCTCACCACAAGCAGGGGCGAACACTGAAGCTTTCTTT
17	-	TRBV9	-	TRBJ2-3	CASSARMRDSITDTQYF	TGTGCCAGCAGCGCCCGTATGCGGGACAGTATAACAGATACGCAGTATTTT
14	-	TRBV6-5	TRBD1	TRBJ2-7	CASRPPGQGNEQYF	TGTGCCAGCAGGCCTCCGGGACAGGGGAACGAGCAGTACTTC
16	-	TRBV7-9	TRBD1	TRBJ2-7	CASSLNPGQGGYEQYF	TGTGCCAGCAGCTTAAACCCAGGACAGGGGGGATACGAGCAGTACTTC
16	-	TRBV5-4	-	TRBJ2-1	CASSLSYSRGYNEQFF	TGTGCCAGCAGCTTATCATACTCGCGAGGCTACAATGAGCAGTTCTTC
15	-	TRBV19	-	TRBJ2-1	CASSIGWSSYNEQFF	TGTGCCAGTAGTATAGGATGGAGTTCCTACAATGAGCAGTTCTTC
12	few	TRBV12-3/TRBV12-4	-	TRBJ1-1	CASSLRYTEAFF	TGTGCCAGCAGTTTGAGGTACACTGAAGCTTTCTTT
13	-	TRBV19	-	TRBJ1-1	CASSREEGTEAFF	TGTGCCAGTAGCCGGGAGGAGGGGACTGAAGCTTTCTTT
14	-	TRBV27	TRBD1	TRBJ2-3	CASRDRASTDTQYF	TGTGCCAGCAGGGACAGGGCCTCCACAGATACGCAGTATTTT
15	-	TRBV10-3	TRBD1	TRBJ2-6	CAIGTGSSGANVLTF	TGTGCCATCGGGACAGGGAGCTCTGGGGCCAACGTCCTGACTTTC
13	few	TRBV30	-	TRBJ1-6	CAWTGNRESPLHF	TGTGCCTGGACTGGGAACAGGGAATCACCCCTCCACTTT
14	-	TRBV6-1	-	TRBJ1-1	CASSEGPQGPEAFF	TGTGCCAGCAGTGAAGGCCCTCAGGGTCCGGAAGCTTTCTTT
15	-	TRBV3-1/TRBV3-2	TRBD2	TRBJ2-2	CASSQGGRAAGELFF	TGTGCCAGCAGCCAAGGTGGGAGGGCCGCCGGGGAGCTGTTTTTT
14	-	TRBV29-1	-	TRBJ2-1	CSVEDRMGTQPQFF	TGCAGCGTTGAAGATCGGATGGGGACACAGCCCCAGTTCTTC
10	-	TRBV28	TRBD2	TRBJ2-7	CPSVGREEYF	TGTCCCTCGGTCGGACGGGAGGAGTACTTC
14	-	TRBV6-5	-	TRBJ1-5	CASTLARGNQPQHF	TGTGCCAGCACGCTGGCTCGGGGCAATCAGCCCCAGCATTTT
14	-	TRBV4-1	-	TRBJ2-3	CASSQRRDTDTQYF	TGCGCCAGCAGCCAACGGCGGGACACAGATACGCAGTATTTT
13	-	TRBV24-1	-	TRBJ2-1	CATSNTQAGEQFF	TGTGCCACCAGTAATACCCAGGCGGGTGAGCAGTTCTTC
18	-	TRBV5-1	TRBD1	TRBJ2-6	CASSPSGTGSSGANVLTF	TGCGCCAGCAGCCCCTCCGGGACAGGGTCCTCTGGGGCCAACGTCCTGACTTTC
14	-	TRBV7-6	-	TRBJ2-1	CASSSDGNRREQFF	TGTGCCAGCAGCTCCGATGGCAACAGGCGTGAGCAGTTCTTC
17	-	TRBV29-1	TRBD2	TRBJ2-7	CSVQGARLAGGTYEQYF	TGCAGCGTCCAGGGGGCGCGACTAGCGGGAGGCACCTACGAGCAGTACTTC
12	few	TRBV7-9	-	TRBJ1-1	CASSPTEEEAFF	TGTGCCAGCAGCCCGACTGAGGAAGAAGCTTTCTTT
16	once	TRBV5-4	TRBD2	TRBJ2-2	CASSWEWGGNTGELFF	TGTGCCAGCAGCTGGGAGTGGGGGGGAAACACCGGGGAGCTGTTTTTT
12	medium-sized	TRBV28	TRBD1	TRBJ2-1	CATGTGINEQFF	TGTGCTACCGGGACAGGGATCAATGAGCAGTTCTTC
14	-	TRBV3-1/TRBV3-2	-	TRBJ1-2	CASSQGRAVYGYTF	TGTGCCAGCAGCCAAGGGAGGGCAGTCTATGGCTACACCTTC
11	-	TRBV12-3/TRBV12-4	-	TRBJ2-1	CASRQVNEQFF	TGTGCCAGTCGCCAGGTCAATGAGCAGTTCTTC
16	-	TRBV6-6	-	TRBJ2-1	CASSSPERMGRNEQFF	TGTGCCAGCAGTAGCCCCGAAAGGATGGGCCGAAATGAGCAGTTCTTC
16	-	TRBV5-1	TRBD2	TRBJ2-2	CASFSSGSSLAGELFF	TGCGCCAGCTTTTCTAGCGGGAGTTCGTTAGCGGGGGAGCTGTTTTTT
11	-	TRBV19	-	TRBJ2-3	CASSIMDTQYF	TGTGCCAGTAGTATTATGGATACGCAGTATTTT
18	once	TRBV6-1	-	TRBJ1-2	CASSEPPADRAGHYGYTF	TGTGCCAGCAGTGAGCCCCCCGCCGACAGAGCGGGTCACTATGGCTACACCTTC